Shown below are 22 T cell receptor beta chains from a single sample sequenced in a study of blood T cell repertoires in COVID-19. Some clones are missing from TCRdb's copy, which holds only in-frame ones; the method was immunoSEQ multiplex PCR. Altogether about 410,000 clones are present, around nine tenths being singletons, with the ten largest covering about 1.6%. Sequenced input: peripheral blood. These receptors were obtained from a woman in her thirties or forties with COVID-19, enrolled during active disease.

The V call is TRBV5-1, the J call TRBJ1-2; perhaps TRBD1 as D (5 bases). Germline assignment: CDR1 SGHRS and CDR2 YFSETQ. V was shortened by 5 bases and J by 3 bases, with 11 bases between the two germline ends. The CDR3 is 13 residues long. The CDR3, as DNA: TGCGCCAGCAGTTACGACAGCTACTATGGCTACACCTTC. This translates into CASSYDSYYGYTF.

The V gene is TRBV3-1 (or the pseudogene TRBV3-2), the J gene TRBJ2-7; 8 nucleotides match TRBD1. Looked up from germline, CDR1 is LGHDT and CDR2 is YNNKEL (reference sequence). There are 16 residues in the CDR3. V shed 0 bases and J 3 bases; nucleotides not matched to a gene: 7. The CDR3 DNA is TGTGCCAGCAGCCAAGAGCCGACAGGGGCCCGCTACGAGCAGTACTTC. Its protein product is CASSQEPTGARYEQYF.

V usage is TRBV5-1 and J usage is TRBJ2-1, with 7 bases that match TRBD1. From germline, CDR1 is SGHRS and CDR2 YFSETQ. Trimming removed 4 bases from V and 1 base from J; junction bases left unmatched: 5. There are 15 residues in the CDR3. CDR3 amino acids: CASSRTGTSYNEQFF. CDR3 sequence (DNA): TGCGCCAGCAGCCGGACAGGCACGTCCTACAATGAGCAGTTCTTC. Full variable domain (rest looked up from reference TRBV5-1 and TRBJ2-1): KAGVTQTPRYLIKTRGQQVTLSCSPISGHRSVSWYQQTPGQGLQFLFEYFSETQRNKGNFPGRFSGRQFSNSRSEMNVSTLELGDSALYLCASSRTGTSYNEQFFGPGTRLTVL.

As regards this clone: A junction boundary mismatches the germline segment, possibly from a read error. This CDR3 reads CAVRGRDTEAFF. In DNA, the CDR3 is TGTGCCGTCAGAGGGAGGGACACTGAAGCTTTCTTT. V and J are TRBV10-3 and TRBJ1-1; no firm D call. This CDR3 spans 12 amino acids. Germline lookup yields CDR1 ENHRY and CDR2 SYGVKD.

The chain is built from TRBV9 and TRBJ2-7, with D unresolved. V was pared by 5 bases and J by 6 bases, with 12 bases between. Germline V gene lookup returns CDR1 SGDLS and CDR2 YYNGEE. CDR3 length: 12 residues. The CDR3: CASSAGSSEQYF. CDR3 nucleotide sequence: TGTGCCAGCAGTGCAGGCAGTTCCGAGCAGTACTTC.

The genes are TRBV9 and TRBJ2-2, with 10 bases aligning to TRBD2. V was pared by 3 bases and J by 7 bases, with 12 bases of the junction left unmatched. The CDR3 is 17 residues long. Per germline, CDR1 SGDLS and CDR2 YYNGEE. In nucleotides, the CDR3 is TGTGCCAGCAGCGCCCCCCCCTCTAGCGGGAGTGACGGGGAGCTGTTTTTT. It specifies CASSAPPSSGSDGELFF.

This clone was detected a few times. The chain has TRBV29-1 and TRBJ1-2; 11 positions agree with TRBD1. The V gene's germline CDR1 is SQVTM and CDR2 ANQGSEA. Trimming took 1 base from V and 6 from J; bases not matched to a gene: 7. The CDR3 length is 15 residues. DNA of the CDR3: TGCAGCGTTGAAGCCGGGACAGGGGGAGCAGATGGCTACACCTTC. As protein: CSVEAGTGGADGYTF.

V is TRBV7-3 and J is TRBJ2-3; TRBD2 aligns across 9 bases. CDR1 SGHTA and CDR2 FQGTGA come from the germline V gene. V trimming: 5 bases; J trimming: 1 base; junction bases outside the gene matches: 7. CDR3 length: 16 amino acids. This chain's CDR3 is CASSPSERGGTDTQYF. The CDR3 DNA is TGTGCCAGCAGCCCGAGTGAGCGGGGGGGCACAGATACGCAGTATTTT.

The chain links TRBV5-1 to TRBJ1-4, with 7 bases identical to TRBD1. This CDR3 is 14 amino acids long. V shed 3 bases and J 12 bases; nucleotides not matched to a gene: 11. The germline gives CDR1 SGHRS, CDR2 YFSETQ. CDR3 amino acids: CASSWDIAQGELFF. CDR3 bases: TGCGCCAGCAGCTGGGACATAGCGCAGGGGGAACTGTTTTTT.

The chain combines TRBV19 with TRBJ1-2; D is undetermined. In germline, CDR1 is LNHDA, CDR2 SQIVND (reference sequence). The CDR3 length is 15 residues. Trimming cost V 3 bases and J 4 bases, with 15 bases left between them. CDR3 DNA sequence: TGTGCCAGTAGTATGAGGGTTGACGATCTCTATGGCTACACCTTC. Translated: CASSMRVDDLYGYTF.

This clone appeared a single time. The rearrangement uses TRBV6-1 and TRBJ1-2; no firm D call. CDR3 length equals 16 residues. Trimming pared 2 bases from V and 2 bases from J, leaving 15 bases between. The V gene's germline CDR1 is MNHNS and CDR2 SASEGT. CDR3 DNA: TGTGCCAGCAGTGAACCCCCGGGAGTGCCCAACTATGGCTACACCTTC. Protein product: CASSEPPGVPNYGYTF.

This clone was found once. CDR3 region: CASSLKGMGNQPQHF. CDR3 DNA sequence: TGTGCCAGCAGCTTAAAGGGGATGGGCAATCAGCCCCAGCATTTT. The chain links TRBV7-2 to TRBJ1-5, with D possibly being TRBD1 (5 bases). Germline CDR1 SGHTA, CDR2 FQGNSA. The CDR3 has 15 amino acids. V was shortened by 2 bases and J by 2 bases, with 10 bases between the two germline ends.

This clone was seen a few times. This chain connects TRBV28 to TRBJ2-7; 7 nucleotides align to TRBD2. Germline CDR1 is MDHEN and CDR2 is SYDVKM. The CDR3 is made up of 15 amino acids. V was clipped by 2 bases and J by 2 bases; unmatched bases: 6. The CDR3 nucleotides read TGTGCCAGCAGTTTAGGGAGCGGGGTCACCTACGAGCAGTACTTC. As protein: CASSLGSGVTYEQYF.

The chain employs TRBV7-3 and TRBJ1-2; D not certain. The V gene lost 5 bases and the J gene lost 0 bases, with 16 bases spanning the gap. The CDR3 contains 16 residues. Germline loops: CDR1 SGHTA, CDR2 FQGTGA. CDR3 residues: CASSPSLSGANYGYTF. In DNA form, the CDR3 reads TGTGCCAGCAGCCCAAGTCTGTCGGGAGCTAACTATGGCTACACCTTC.

This clone appeared a single time. The V and J genes are TRBV4-3 and TRBJ2-7; no reliable D call. The germline V and J ends were trimmed by 0 bases and 5 bases, with 14 bases remaining between them. The CDR3 consists of 15 residues. In germline, CDR1 is LGHNA, CDR2 YSLEER. CDR3 DNA: TGCGCCAGCAGCCAAGATTCCGGGTTCGTGCACGAGCAGTACTTC. It encodes CASSQDSGFVHEQYF.

This chain links TRBV19 with TRBJ1-1; D call uncertain. Germline V lookup: CDR1 LNHDA, CDR2 SQIVND (reference sequence). The germline V and J ends were trimmed by 7 bases and 1 base, with 7 bases remaining between them. This CDR3 is built from 12 residues. The CDR3 DNA is TGTGCCAGTACACTATCGAACACTGAAGCTTTCTTT. This sequence encodes CASTLSNTEAFF.

V is TRBV5-8 and J is TRBJ2-4; a weak D match, TRBD1 (6 bases). CDR3 size: 15 residues. Germline loops: CDR1 SGHTS, CDR2 YDEGEE. V lost 4 bases to trimming and J lost 3 bases, with 14 bases between them. The CDR3 nucleotides read TGTGCCAGCAGCCCCTGGACAGCTCTCAAAAACATTCAGTACTTC. Amino acid sequence: CASSPWTALKNIQYF.

The chain couples TRBV7-2 to TRBJ2-4; D gene ambiguous. The CDR3 is made up of 13 amino acids. V was trimmed by 3 bases and J by 3 bases, leaving 6 bases between them. Germline V gene sequence: CDR1 SGHTA, CDR2 FQGNSA. The CDR3 is CASSLAVKNIQYF. CDR3 DNA sequence: TGTGCCAGCAGCTTGGCCGTCAAAAACATTCAGTACTTC.

The chain recombines TRBV6-2 or TRBV6-3 with TRBJ1-5; D is unclear. The ends were cut back, 4 bases at V and 6 bases at J, with 7 bases in the middle. This CDR3 is built from 12 residues. Germline CDR1 MNHEY, CDR2 SVGEGT. CDR3 nucleotide sequence: TGTGCCAGCAGTTTACCGCGTCAGCCCCAGCATTTT. The encoded protein is CASSLPRQPQHF.

The genes are TRBV27 and TRBJ1-2; TRBD1 is a possible D gene (6 bases). The V end was cut by 6 bases, the J end by 0 bases, with 11 bases between. Germline V gene data show CDR1 as MNHEY and CDR2 as SMNVEV (reference sequence). CDR3 length equals 14 residues. CDR3 nucleotide sequence: TGTGCCAGCAGACCCAGGGGAGCTAACTATGGCTACACCTTC. Its translation is CASRPRGANYGYTF.

The rearrangement uses TRBV4-3 and TRBJ2-7; TRBD1 aligns across 7 bases. The V gene's germline CDR1 is LGHNA and CDR2 YSLEER. The CDR3 has 14 residues. V dropped 3 bases and J dropped 6; count of bases not matched to a gene: 8. CDR3 sequence (DNA): TGCGCCAGCAGCCAGATAAGGGACAGATCCGAGCAGTACTTC. It is translated as CASSQIRDRSEQYF.

V and J are TRBV11-2 and TRBJ1-2; no clear D gene. Between the trimmed V and J ends, which lost 4 bases and 1 base, there was a span of 22 bases. The CDR3 loop spans 18 amino acids. Germline V gene data show CDR1 as SGHAT and CDR2 as FQNNGV. The CDR3 bases are TGTGCCAGCAGCTCCGCCGAGTTTCTGGGGAGATTTAACTATGGCTACACCTTC. Encoded protein: CASSSAEFLGRFNYGYTF. Together with reference TRBV11-2 and TRBJ1-2, the CDR3 gives the full variable domain: EAGVAQSPRYKIIEKRQSVAFWCNPISGHATLYWYQQILGQGPKLLIQFQNNGVVDDSQLPKDRFSAERLKGVDSTLKIQPAKLEDSAVYLCASSSAEFLGRFNYGYTFGSGTRLTVV.